The entry below gives a single T cell receptor beta chain sequence along with its context. Its antigen is still unknown. This CDR3 is also generated by other DNA sequences in the sample. Germline CDR1 reads SGHRS; CDR2 reads YFSETQ. V trimming: 0 bases; J trimming: 2 bases; junction bases outside the gene matches: 2. This CDR3 contains 15 residues. Every immunoSEQ plate was one replicate of a subset's evenly spread DNA. Clones were sequenced by immunoSEQ multiplex PCR, and TCRdb holds only the in-frame ones, with some missing. The sample holds about 2 million clones, approximately 94% seen once. Naive CD8 isolation took CD45RO-negative cells positively selected for CCR7 and excluded terminally differentiated effector memory CD45RA+ cells. This sample stems from a study of shared clonotypes between healthy human individuals. In the study overall: Donor composition was a couple of women and a few men, aged 18 to 49.

Study results and limitations: Compared with clonotypes that all four donors shared, non-shared clonotypes had lower generation probabilities. Clonotype sharing across several donors was observed for around 5.1% of naive CD4 clonotypes.

Sequencing was carried out using naive CD8+ T cells sorted from blood. The source is a man younger than 35 in good health. This rearrangement joins TRBV5-1 to TRBJ2-5; 9 bases align to TRBD2. The CDR3 protein is CASSLATSGQETQYF. In nucleotides, the CDR3 is TGCGCCAGCAGCTTGGCCACTAGCGGGCAAGAGACCCAGTACTTC.